The 32 T cell receptor beta chains below all came from one sample that was sequenced in a study of regulatory T cells in long-lasting Graves disease. Time point specified: newly diagnosed GD, antithyroid drugs for less than 3 months. PBMCs were the source of the RNA used for TCR sequencing. Building of the TCR beta libraries involved iRepertoire HTBI primers and Arm-PCR of CDR3 regions. One entry per CDR3 protein results from TCRdb running MiXCR on the multiplex PCR reads. The sample has under 450,000 distinct CDR3 sequences, 12% seen once. The same data also contributed to another study, on T cells in Graves' hyperthyroidism and ophthalmopathy.

This specimen consisted of peripheral blood mononuclear cells (PBMCs), obtained at new diagnosis, from a patient treated with antithyroid drugs. The receptors come from a woman between 18 and 30 years old with Graves disease.

This clonotype was seen ten or more times. V is TRBV7-9 and J is TRBJ2-3, with D perhaps assigned TRBD1 or TRBD2 (6 bases each). Deletions cut 5 bases from V and 0 bases from J, with 18 bases between. Germline V lookup: CDR1 SEHNR, CDR2 FQNEAQ (reference sequence). The CDR3 has 17 residues. For the CDR3, the DNA is TGTGCCAGCAGCCCTACTAAGGGGGGAGGCAGCACAGATACGCAGTATTTT. Its protein product is CASSPTKGGGSTDTQYF.

This clonotype showed up just a few times. The chain couples TRBV5-4 to TRBJ1-3; D not resolved. V gave up 3 bases and J gave up 2 bases, with 12 bases separating them. CDR1 and CDR2 (germline): SGHNT, YYREEE (reference sequence). This CDR3 has 15 residues. The CDR3 sequence is CASSSTLWAGNTIYF. The DNA for the CDR3 is TGTGCCAGCAGCTCGACCCTATGGGCTGGAAACACCATATATTTT.

Many counts were recorded for this clonotype. The J gene is TRBJ2-1, the V gene TRBV20-1; 12 bases line up with TRBD2. Germline V gene lookup returns CDR1 DFQATT and CDR2 SNEGSKA (reference sequence). The CDR3 length is 14 residues. Trimming cost V 6 bases and J 4 bases; bases outside gene matches: 4. The DNA of the CDR3 is TGCAGTGCCCTTGGACTAGCGGGGTACAATGAGCAGTTCTTC. It yields the protein CSALGLAGYNEQFF.

This chain uses TRBV4-1 with TRBJ2-2; 7 nucleotides match TRBD1. The germline gives CDR1 MGHRA, CDR2 YSYEKL. V lost 0 bases to trimming and J lost 1 base; unmatched junction nucleotides: 5. The length of the CDR3 is 17 residues. CDR3 sequence reads: CASSQDDRTGNTGELFF. In nucleotides, the CDR3 is TGCGCCAGCAGCCAAGATGATAGGACAGGGAACACCGGGGAGCTGTTTTTT.

This clonotype was recorded many times. The CDR3 nucleotides are TGTGCCAGCAGACAGGGCGGCTTAGGCGATTCACCCCTCCACTTT. Its protein product is CASRQGGLGDSPLHF. The gene calls are TRBV9 and TRBJ1-6; D is possibly TRBD1 (6 bases). This CDR3 region has 15 residues. Trimming left V 5 bases short and J 8 bases short, with 17 bases between. The germline V gene encodes CDR1 SGDLS and CDR2 YYNGEE.

In this sample, this clonotype turned up a few times. The chain uses TRBV7-8 and TRBJ1-5; D uncertain. Trimming took 6 bases from V and 0 from J, leaving 12 bases between them. This CDR3 is 15 amino acids long. Germline CDR1 is SGHVS and CDR2 is FQNEAQ. The CDR3 is CASSPTPDSNQPQHF. CDR3 sequence (DNA): TGTGCCAGCAGTCCCACACCGGATAGCAATCAGCCCCAGCATTTT.

CDR3 sequence reads: CASSSLLSNRGSYGYTF. The CDR3 DNA reads TGTGCCAGCAGCTCCCTCCTGAGTAACAGGGGCAGCTATGGCTACACCTTC. The chain links TRBV11-2 to TRBJ1-2, with 7 bases lining up with TRBD1. V shed 4 bases, J shed 4 bases, and the junction held 15 bases outside the gene matches. Germline CDR1 and CDR2: SGHAT and FQNNGV. The CDR3 consists of 17 residues.

This clonotype was picked up a small number of times. The chain joins TRBV20-1 to TRBJ1-6; a weak D match, TRBD1 (5 bases). CDR1 and CDR2 (germline): DFQATT, SNEGSKA (reference sequence). This CDR3 contains 18 residues. V dropped 3 bases and J dropped 4 bases, with 22 bases sitting between them. For the CDR3, the DNA is TGCAGTGCTAGGGGGGGACCAGCGGGCGGACTTTATAATTCACCCCTCCACTTT. Protein product: CSARGGPAGGLYNSPLHF.

This clonotype was observed a few times. The rearrangement uses TRBV12-3 or TRBV12-4 and TRBJ2-7, with D possibly matching TRBD1 (7 bases). V lost 6 bases and J 2 bases, leaving 14 bases between the germline ends. The CDR3 is 14 residues long. The CDR3 spells CASRSTGRTYEQYF. CDR3 DNA: TGTGCCAGCAGATCGACAGGGAGGACCTACGAGCAGTACTTC.

This clonotype was seen many times. The V and J genes are TRBV3-1 and TRBJ1-6; perhaps TRBD1 as D (6 bases). CDR1 and CDR2 from the germline V gene are LGHDT and YNNKEL (reference sequence). The ends were cut back, 8 bases at V and 9 bases at J, with 26 bases in the middle. The CDR3 length is 17 residues. CDR3 nucleotides: TGTGCCAGCGCGCACGGGTGGCACAGGGCCGAGGGTTCACCCCTCCACTTT. Encoded protein: CASAHGWHRAEGSPLHF.

This clonotype was seen ten or more times. The V and J genes are TRBV11-2 and TRBJ1-1; D is undetermined. Per germline, CDR1 SGHAT and CDR2 FQNNGV. Trimming stripped 4 bases from V and 5 bases from J, with 11 bases between. The length of the CDR3 is 13 residues. The CDR3 region has the DNA TGTGCCAGCAGCTACGGCGGGTGGACTGAAGCTTTCTTT. Translation: CASSYGGWTEAFF.

The rearrangement links TRBV5-8 to TRBJ1-2, with D unclear. Germline CDR1 and CDR2: SGHTS and YDEGEE. CDR3 length: 16 residues. V lost 2 bases and J lost 0, with 14 bases in between. The CDR3 coding sequence is TGTGCCAGCAGCTTACCCCGGGAGAATGCTAACTATGGCTACACCTTC. This encodes CASSLPRENANYGYTF.

The CDR3 loop is CSASGTSSNEQFF. The CDR3 DNA follows: TGCAGCGCTTCCGGGACTAGCTCCAATGAGCAGTTCTTC. V usage is TRBV29-1 and J usage is TRBJ2-1, with TRBD2 identical over 9 bases. The germline gives CDR1 SQVTM, CDR2 ANQGSEA. The junction had 7 bases not matched to a gene; V was cut back by 7 bases and J by 6 bases. CDR3 length: 13 residues.

This clonotype has only a few counts. The chain is built from TRBV4-2 and TRBJ2-4; TRBD1 matches 8 bases. The CDR3 length is 15 residues. J was trimmed by 3 bases and V by 4 bases; bases with no gene match: 5. Germline V gives CDR1 LGHNA, CDR2 YNFKEQ. CDR3 nucleotides: TGTGCCAGCAGCCCCATGGACAGGGACAAAAACATTCAGTACTTC. Protein product: CASSPMDRDKNIQYF.

This clonotype occurred many times. V usage is TRBV3-1 and J usage is TRBJ2-7, with D possibly being TRBD1 (5 bases). V was pared by 6 bases and J by 1 base, with 10 bases between. Germline V gives CDR1 LGHDT, CDR2 YNNKEL (reference sequence). This CDR3 is built from 13 residues. The CDR3 is CASRRTRSYEQYF. In DNA, the CDR3 is TGTGCCAGCAGAAGGACACGTTCCTACGAGCAGTACTTC.

This clonotype occurred many times. A junction end diverges from the germline sequence, so it may reflect a read error. V is TRBV12-3 or TRBV12-4 and J is TRBJ1-3; 9 bases align to TRBD1. This CDR3 has 13 amino acids. CDR3 in DNA: TGTGCCAGCAGCTTAGGACAGGGGAACACCATATATTTT. This codes for CASSLGQGNTIYF.

This clonotype showed up many times. This sequence joins TRBV12-5 and TRBJ1-1; D gene uncertain. The CDR3 loop spans 12 amino acids. Germline lookup yields CDR1 LGHNT and CDR2 FRNRAP. The V and J ends lost 3 bases and 5 bases respectively, with 7 bases between them. CDR3 coding DNA: TGTGCTAGTGGTTTCCCGGGGACTGAAGCTTTCTTT. Protein: CASGFPGTEAFF.

On this clonotype itself: The junction and the germline gene differ at one end; a read error may be behind it. The V call is TRBV19, the J call TRBJ2-4; D ambiguous. The CDR3 is made up of 13 amino acids. Germline CDR1 is LNHDA and CDR2 is SQIVND (reference sequence). The CDR3 region is CASSIQKSTDRDF. As DNA, the CDR3 is TGTGCCAGTAGTATCCAAAAGTCGACGGACCGAGACTTC.

This clonotype came up many times. The chain uses TRBV6-1 and TRBJ1-2; 9 nucleotides match TRBD1. The CDR3 sequence is 15 residues long. Looked up from germline, CDR1 is MNHNS and CDR2 is SASEGT. Trimming removed 5 bases from V and 0 bases from J; junction bases left unmatched: 4. The CDR3 bases are TGTGCCAGCAGTCGACGACAGGGGGCTAACTATGGCTACACCTTC. This codes for CASSRRQGANYGYTF.

This clonotype was recorded at least ten times. The chain uses TRBV27 and TRBJ2-2; D gene uncertain. Trimming removed 2 bases at V and 6 bases at J, with 7 bases between. Germline V lookup: CDR1 MNHEY, CDR2 SMNVEV (reference sequence). The CDR3 spans 13 residues. The CDR3 DNA reads as TGTGCCAGCAGTTTAGTTGAGTCCGGGGAGCTGTTTTTT. It yields the protein CASSLVESGELFF.

The chain couples TRBV20-1 to TRBJ1-1, with D uncertain. The CDR3 is 14 residues long. Trimming pared 6 bases from V and 3 bases from J, leaving 17 bases between. Germline assignment: CDR1 DFQATT and CDR2 SNEGSKA (reference sequence). Here the CDR3 DNA reads TGCAGTGCCCGGCGGGGTGGGGTCGACACTGAAGCTTTCTTT. It specifies CSARRGGVDTEAFF.

This clonotype was counted many times. The rearrangement joins TRBV10-3 to TRBJ2-5, with 12 bases lining up with TRBD2. Germline lookup yields CDR1 ENHRY and CDR2 SYGVKD. The CDR3 runs to 15 residues. Trimming removed 7 bases from V and 2 bases from J; junction bases left unmatched: 5. This CDR3 is CAIKGTSGSQETQYF. The CDR3 coding sequence is TGTGCCATCAAAGGGACTAGCGGGTCACAAGAGACCCAGTACTTC.

This clonotype was seen ten or more times. CDR3 DNA: TGTGCCAGCAGACCCACCCAGGCAGGGGGAAGGTCACCCCTCCACTTT. This gives the protein CASRPTQAGGRSPLHF. The gene calls are TRBV11-2 and TRBJ1-6; 7 bases agree with TRBD1. CDR1 SGHAT and CDR2 FQNNGV come from the germline V gene. J was trimmed by 10 bases and V by 6 bases; bases with no gene match: 15. The CDR3 totals 16 residues.

This clonotype was observed a few times. A much larger clone sits a single nucleotide away, making a read error possible. Given the absence of the conserved phenylalanine or tryptophan at the CDR3 end, a read error is likely. The genes are TRBV6-1 and TRBJ1-2; D is ambiguous. Germline V gene lookup returns CDR1 MNHNS and CDR2 SASEGT. V lost 1 base and J lost 7, with 13 bases in between. This CDR3 contains 14 residues. The CDR3 nucleotides read TGTGCCAGCAGTGAAGGGCATTGGGGAGGTGGCTACACCCTC. Amino acids: CASSEGHWGGGYTL.

This clonotype has ten or more counts. The chain joins TRBV12-3 or TRBV12-4 to TRBJ1-1, with D possibly matching TRBD1 (6 bases). CDR3 length: 17 amino acids. V gave up 10 bases and J gave up 0 bases, with 24 bases separating them. The CDR3 loop reads CATRQGMSDTMNTEAFF. DNA for the CDR3: TGTGCCACCCGCCAGGGGATGAGCGATACTATGAACACTGAAGCTTTCTTT.

V is TRBV28 and J is TRBJ1-2; weak D call: TRBD1 (6 bases). The V and J ends lost 6 bases and 2 bases respectively, with 13 bases between them. The CDR3 spans 14 residues. From germline, CDR1 is MDHEN and CDR2 SYDVKM. The CDR3 sequence is CASRQTGGNYGYTF. Here the CDR3 DNA reads TGTGCCAGCAGGCAGACAGGAGGCAACTATGGCTACACCTTC.

This clonotype occurred a few times. The chain joins TRBV19 to TRBJ2-2; D perhaps matches TRBD2 (6 bases). Per germline, CDR1 LNHDA and CDR2 SQIVND (reference sequence). This CDR3 has 18 amino acids. V lost 6 bases and J lost 2, with 22 bases in between. The CDR3 here is CASSRRGVGGTNTGELFF. The CDR3 region has the DNA TGTGCCAGTAGCCGAAGAGGGGTCGGCGGGACCAACACCGGGGAGCTGTTTTTT.

This clonotype was seen many times. This chain uses TRBV4-3 with TRBJ1-1; D uncertain. CDR3 length equals 13 residues. The germline V and J ends were trimmed by 0 bases and 10 bases, with 12 bases remaining between them. Germline V gene data show CDR1 as LGHNA and CDR2 as YSLEER. The CDR3 nucleotides read TGCGCCAGCAGCCAAGAAAGCGGGAGTGCAGCTTTCTTT. Amino acid sequence: CASSQESGSAAFF.

This clonotype occurred many times. This sequence joins TRBV6-1 and TRBJ2-2, with 9 bases that match TRBD2. The trim removed 6 bases at V and 3 bases at J, leaving 5 bases unmatched. Germline V lookup: CDR1 MNHNS, CDR2 SASEGT. The CDR3 length is 15 residues. CDR3 in amino acids: CASRGGGADTGELFF. Written as DNA, the CDR3 is TGTGCCAGCAGAGGCGGGGGGGCGGACACCGGGGAGCTGTTTTTT.

This clonotype was observed at least ten times. This chain connects TRBV28 to TRBJ2-5, with unresolved D. The CDR3 runs to 14 residues. Trimming removed 2 bases from V and 2 bases from J, with 9 bases in between. In germline, CDR1 is MDHEN, CDR2 SYDVKM. The CDR3 loop is CASSLMGTQETQYF. CDR3 bases: TGTGCCAGCAGTTTAATGGGAACTCAAGAGACCCAGTACTTC.

This clonotype has a count of ten or more. The chain's CDR3 is CASSLARSTQLWDTEAFF. The CDR3 DNA reads TGTGCCAGCAGCTTAGCGCGGTCGACCCAACTATGGGACACTGAAGCTTTCTTT. J is TRBJ1-1 and V is TRBV7-8; D uncertain. Germline V CDR1 and CDR2: SGHVS, FQNEAQ. This CDR3 comprises 18 residues. V was shortened by 0 bases and J by 3 bases, with 20 bases between the two germline ends.

This clonotype was counted ten times or more. The rearrangement uses TRBV2 and TRBJ1-5, with no clear D. CDR1 is SNHLY, CDR2 FYNNEI, per germline. The CDR3 contains 13 residues. V lost 7 bases to trimming and J lost 4 bases, with 11 bases between them. The CDR3 sequence: CASTVTWNQPQHF. The CDR3 DNA sequence: TGTGCCAGCACCGTGACTTGGAATCAGCCCCAGCATTTT.